These T cell receptor beta chains were read from a single sample in a study of shared clonotypes between healthy human individuals. TCRdb's copy holds only in-frame clones and misses some; the assay was immunoSEQ multiplex PCR. The sample consists of 190,000 or so clones, around 63% of them appearing once. The sample comprised memory CD4+ T cells sorted from blood. Receptors originate from a man in his thirties or forties in good health. The CDR3 runs from the conserved cysteine through the conserved F or W. Some rows mark clone size as missing; the rest say once, few, many or name a class of expanded clone.

CDR3,length,V,J,size
CASSVSNLAYEQYF,14,TRBV9,TRBJ2-7,.
CASSERREGQQYF,13,TRBV6-1,TRBJ2-7,.
CASNQGTGRNEQFF,14,TRBV5-1,TRBJ2-1,once
CASRRGTGDATNEKLFF,17,TRBV5-1,TRBJ1-4,.
CASSLGPGGPNEQFF,15,TRBV7-2,TRBJ2-1,.
CASTQLAGTTDTQYF,15,TRBV28,TRBJ2-3,.
CASSLLHSNQPQHF,14,TRBV5-8,TRBJ1-5,.
CSVESGSSYEQYF,13,TRBV29-1,TRBJ2-7,.
CASRPSRGRAPDTQYF,16,TRBV7-2,TRBJ2-3,.
CASSPYNLAGESDTQYF,17,TRBV7-2,TRBJ2-3,.
CASSPQTDTQYF,12,TRBV2,TRBJ2-3,.
CASSLRETSGNNEQFF,16,TRBV27,TRBJ2-1,.
CASSQEGARGGPQHF,15,TRBV4-1,TRBJ1-5,.
CASRGGWQETQYF,13,TRBV5-4,TRBJ2-5,few
CATSGSGRAGNEQFF,15,TRBV15,TRBJ2-1,few